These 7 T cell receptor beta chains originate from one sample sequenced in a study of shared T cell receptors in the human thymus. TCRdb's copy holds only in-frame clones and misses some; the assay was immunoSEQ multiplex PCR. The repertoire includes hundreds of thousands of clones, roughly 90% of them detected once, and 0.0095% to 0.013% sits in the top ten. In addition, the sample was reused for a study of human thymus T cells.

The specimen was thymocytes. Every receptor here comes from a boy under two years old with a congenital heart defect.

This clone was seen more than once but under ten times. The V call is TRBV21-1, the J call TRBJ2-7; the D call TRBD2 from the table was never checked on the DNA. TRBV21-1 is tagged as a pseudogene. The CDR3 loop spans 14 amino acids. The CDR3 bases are TGTGCCAGCACGGGAGCGGGAAGGTCCTACGAGCAGTACTTC. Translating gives CASTGAGRSYEQYF.

The chain's CDR3 is CASSRQVREPLSYEQYF. In nucleotides, the CDR3 is TGTGCCAGCAGTCGACAGGTGAGGGAACCTCTCTCCTACGAGCAGTACTTC. This sequence joins TRBV7-7 and TRBJ2-7; D is possibly TRBD1 (6 bases). The CDR3 length is 17 residues. The germline V and J ends were trimmed by 6 bases and 0 bases, with 21 bases remaining between them. Germline values: CDR1 SSHAT, CDR2 FNYEAQ (reference sequence).

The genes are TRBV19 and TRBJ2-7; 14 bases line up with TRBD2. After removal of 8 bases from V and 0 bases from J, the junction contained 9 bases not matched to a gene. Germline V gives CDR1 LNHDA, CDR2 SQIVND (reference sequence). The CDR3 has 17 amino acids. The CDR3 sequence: CASSGTSGSRSSYEQYF. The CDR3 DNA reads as TGTGCCAGTTCTGGGACTAGCGGGAGTAGGAGCTCCTACGAGCAGTACTTC. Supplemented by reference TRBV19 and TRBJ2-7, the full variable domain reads DGGITQSPKYLFRKEGQNVTLSCEQNLNHDAMYWYRQDPGQGLRLIYYSQIVNDFQKGDIAEGYSVSREKKESFPLTVTSAQKNPTAFYLCASSGTSGSRSSYEQYFGPGTRLTVT.

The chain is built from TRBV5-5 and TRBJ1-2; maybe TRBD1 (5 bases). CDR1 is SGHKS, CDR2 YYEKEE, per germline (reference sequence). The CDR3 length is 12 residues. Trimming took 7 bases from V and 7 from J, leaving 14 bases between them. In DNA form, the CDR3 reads TGTGCCAGCCAGAGTAGGGGAACTGGCTACACCTTC. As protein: CASQSRGTGYTF.

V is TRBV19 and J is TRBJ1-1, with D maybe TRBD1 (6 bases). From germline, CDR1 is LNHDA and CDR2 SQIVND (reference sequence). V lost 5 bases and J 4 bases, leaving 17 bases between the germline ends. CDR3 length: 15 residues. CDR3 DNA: TGTGCCAGTAGTCCCTCAAAGGGAGGGGGCACTGAAGCTTTCTTT. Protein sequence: CASSPSKGGGTEAFF. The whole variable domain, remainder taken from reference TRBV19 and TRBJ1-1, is DGGITQSPKYLFRKEGQNVTLSCEQNLNHDAMYWYRQDPGQGLRLIYYSQIVNDFQKGDIAEGYSVSREKKESFPLTVTSAQKNPTAFYLCASSPSKGGGTEAFFGQGTRLTVV.

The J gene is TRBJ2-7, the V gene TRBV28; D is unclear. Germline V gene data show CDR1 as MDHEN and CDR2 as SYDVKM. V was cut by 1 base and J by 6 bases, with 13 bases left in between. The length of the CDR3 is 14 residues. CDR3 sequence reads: CASSLYGSFSEQYF. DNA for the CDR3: TGTGCCAGCAGTTTATATGGCAGTTTCTCCGAGCAGTACTTC. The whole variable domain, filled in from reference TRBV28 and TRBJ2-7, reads DVKVTQSSRYLVKRTGEKVFLECVQDMDHENMFWYRQDPGLGLRLIYFSYDVKMKEKGDIPEGYSVSREKKERFSLILESASTNQTSMYLCASSLYGSFSEQYFGPGTRLTVT.

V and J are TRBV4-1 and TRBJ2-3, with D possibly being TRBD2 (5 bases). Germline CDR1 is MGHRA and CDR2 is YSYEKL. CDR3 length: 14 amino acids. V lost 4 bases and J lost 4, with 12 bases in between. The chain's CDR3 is CASSLGGSADTQYF. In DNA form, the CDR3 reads TGCGCCAGCAGCCTAGGTGGGAGCGCAGATACGCAGTATTTT.